This T cell receptor (beta chain) originates from a study of identical twins. Unique molecular identifiers were in the cDNA, with template-switch universal primer binding. MiXCR was run by TCRdb on the 5' RACE reads, yielding one entry per CDR3 protein. This sample has roughly 770,000 distinct CDR3 sequences, with over 15% found just once. The CDR3 covers 12 residues. The V gene's germline CDR1 is SEHNR and CDR2 FQNEAQ (reference sequence). V shed 5 bases and J shed 6 bases, with 7 bases lying between them. Findings and limits, study-wide: One should note that invariant MAIT and iNKT cells could partly confound zero-insertion analyses.

About this clonotype: What it binds is unknown.

Separately, the same data were catalogued under a study of T cells expressing NK-cell markers. This second report adds: Beta-chain profiling covered CD3+CD56+NKG2C+, CD3+CD56+NKG2C- and CD3+CD56-NKG2C+ sorted subsets.

The V call is TRBV7-9, the J call TRBJ2-2; D gene unclear. The sequencing input was PBMCs. The clonotype originates from a woman aged 18-35 years in good health. The CDR3 sequence is CASSEQSGELFF. CDR3 nucleotide sequence: TGTGCCAGCAGCGAACAGTCCGGGGAGCTGTTTTTT.